This T cell receptor (beta chain) was sequenced in a study of blood T cell repertoires in COVID-19. The germline V and J ends were trimmed by 3 bases and 1 base, with 10 bases remaining between them. CDR1 and CDR2 (germline): DFQATT, SNEGSKA (reference sequence). The CDR3 has 13 residues. This clone is a singleton in its sample. Sequenced by immunoSEQ multiplex PCR; TCRdb stores in-frame clones only, minus some. The sample includes hundreds of thousands of clones, approximately 88% of them seen just once. The J gene is TRBJ2-7, the V gene TRBV20-1; D perhaps matches TRBD1 (6 bases). The sample comprised peripheral blood. This clonotype was sampled from a man younger than 35 with active or convalescent COVID-19. The CDR3 region has the DNA TGCAGTGCTAGTCGGGACACTTCCTACGAGCAGTACTTC. Its protein product is CSASRDTSYEQYF.